A selection of T cell receptor beta chains follows, all from one sample in a study of CD8 T cells in ankylosing spondylitis. Each CDR3 protein gets one entry after TCRdb re-called the 5' RACE reads with MiXCR. The table records roughly 230,000 distinct CDR3 sequences, less than 9.5% of them present only once. The sample comprised blood, either unsorted or a sorted T cell fraction (not recorded which). All receptors come from a female donor with ankylosing spondylitis or in good health (not recorded which). Both conserved end residues are part of each CDR3.

V	J	CDR3
TRBV4-3	TRBJ2-2	CASSQEFRAGAIGELFF
TRBV7-6	TRBJ2-2	CASSSRGGTGELFF
TRBV6-1	TRBJ1-3	CASSERGAGRGNTIYF
TRBV24-1	TRBJ2-1	CATSDWTHREQFF
TRBV28	TRBJ2-7	CASRTSSPYEQYF
TRBV21-1	TRBJ1-1	CASSKGSKEMNTEAFF
TRBV20-1	TRBJ2-5	CSARDLGTSWETQYF
TRBV7-9	TRBJ1-2	CVSSARTWEDGYTF
TRBV6-1	TRBJ1-2	CASSGDTRGDYGYTF
TRBV20-1	TRBJ2-1	CSASGQLFYNEQFF
TRBV20-1	TRBJ2-2	CSARGTAGNIGELFF
TRBV12-3/TRBV12-4	TRBJ2-1	CASSSLRGATSGSYNEQFF
TRBV10-2	TRBJ1-4	CASTPSWQVTEKLFF
TRBV29-1	TRBJ2-1	CSVENLGGQGVDEQFF
TRBV7-8	TRBJ2-1	CASSLRAHRSYTEQFF
TRBV10-3	TRBJ2-7	CAISSGTVSYEQYF
TRBV12-3/TRBV12-4	TRBJ1-4	CASSSGTGVEKLFF
TRBV20-1	TRBJ2-7	CSASPGLAGPTRGHYEQYF
TRBV7-9	TRBJ2-7	CASSETTYEQYF
TRBV2	TRBJ2-1	CASSEIGNEQFF
TRBV12-3/TRBV12-4	TRBJ2-3	CASSSGGNPRFSTDTQYF
TRBV4-3	TRBJ2-5	CASSQSGETQYF
TRBV28	TRBJ2-3	CASNLGTGPGTDTQYF
TRBV5-1	TRBJ2-1	CASSSGLAGGLGNEQFF
TRBV2	TRBJ2-7	CASSRTGAYEQYF
TRBV20-1	TRBJ1-1	CSARGSFGQAEAFF
TRBV5-1	TRBJ1-1	CASSYGQGTEAFF
TRBV6-2/TRBV6-3	TRBJ2-1	CASSYSGVGNEQFF
TRBV7-2	TRBJ1-2	CASSLWDRGGYTF
TRBV5-1	TRBJ2-1	CASSFLSPSSYNEQFF
TRBV29-1	TRBJ1-1	CSVAKRLMNTEAFF
TRBV7-9	TRBJ1-4	CASSLSVQEKLFF
TRBV30	TRBJ2-1	CAWSFPGGNEQFF
TRBV12-3/TRBV12-4	TRBJ2-5	CASTLLGGLETQYF
TRBV5-4	TRBJ2-7	CASSPGTGVQKYF
TRBV10-3	TRBJ2-1	CAITDSGRGYNEQFF
TRBV6-2/TRBV6-3	TRBJ2-1	CASSQDSYHQFF
TRBV7-9	TRBJ1-2	CASSTTEFKSRRYTF
TRBV6-5	TRBJ1-1	CASSYSRHQNTEAFF
TRBV20-1	TRBJ2-7	CSATHEGLLSYEQYF
TRBV5-1	TRBJ2-1	CASSESGGSSYNEQFF
TRBV27	TRBJ1-6	CASSWRVYNSPLHF
TRBV28	TRBJ2-2	CASSFTSGRVGELFF
TRBV6-2/TRBV6-3	TRBJ2-7	CASSGTGNYEQYF
TRBV20-1	TRBJ2-7	CSAKQGRYEQYF
TRBV20-1	TRBJ2-5	CSAKSGGPSEETQYF
TRBV5-1	TRBJ2-6	CASSSGNVLTF
TRBV7-9	TRBJ2-7	CASSHSDRLASYEQYF